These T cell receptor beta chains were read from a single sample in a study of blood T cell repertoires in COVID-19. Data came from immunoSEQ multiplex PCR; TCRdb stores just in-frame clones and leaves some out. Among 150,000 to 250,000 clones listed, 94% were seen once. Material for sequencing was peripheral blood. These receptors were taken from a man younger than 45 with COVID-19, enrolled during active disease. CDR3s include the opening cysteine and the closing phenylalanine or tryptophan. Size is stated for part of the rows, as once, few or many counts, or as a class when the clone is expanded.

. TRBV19 CASSWGRRMGSNTEAFF
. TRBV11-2 CASSWGQGETEAFF
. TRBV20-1 CSARTDYGYTF
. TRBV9 CASSSRTGHNSGELFF
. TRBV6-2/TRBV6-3 CASRPSSLNEQFF
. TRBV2 CASSEDRGVGEQYF
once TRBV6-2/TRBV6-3 CASSYFLAEPDTQYF
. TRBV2 CASSLRQAGTEAFF
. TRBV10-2 CASSEAGSSWNEQFF
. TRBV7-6 CASSLEIAYQNTEAFF
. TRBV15 CATSRDSPQGDTGELFF
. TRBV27 CASSTYRGRVSNQPQHF
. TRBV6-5 CASSLQGFLDNSPLHF
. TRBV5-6 CASSPDRPSYNEQFF
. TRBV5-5 CASSVGTDRGNSPLHF
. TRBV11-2 CASSLSSSGLTEAFF
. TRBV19 CASSILPGGPTEAFF
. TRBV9 CASSVPGGRADTQYF
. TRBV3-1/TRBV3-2 CASSQDPPGSQETQYF
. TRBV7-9 CASSSDRVSNQPQHF
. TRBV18 CASSRTGQNLGGNQPQHF
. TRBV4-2 CASSQGQGGTEAFF
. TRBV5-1 CASSSTGGGEAFF
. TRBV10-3 CAIRPTHGSSEQYF
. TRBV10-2 CASSEAGSSYNEQFF
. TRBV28 CASSSPPGKGNYGYTF
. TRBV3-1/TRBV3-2 CASSQGALTFANTGELFF
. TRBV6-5 CASVWPSGANVLTF
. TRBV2 CASRKLQADNEQFF
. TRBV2 CASIVPGTGDYEQYF
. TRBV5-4 CASSLSAGGLAKNIQYF
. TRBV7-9 CASSLDRVNEKLFF
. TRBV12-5 CASGPPTGHTEAFF
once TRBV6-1 CASSEGAAGNSPLHF
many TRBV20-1 CSASNGDLQGTEAFF
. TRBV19 CASRDSSNQPQHF
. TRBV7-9 CASSLAQGGFF
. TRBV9 CASSVGTGITEQYF
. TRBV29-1 CSVEGLAGSSYNEQFF